This TCR beta chain was sequenced during a study of beta chain features in type 1 diabetes. Study-level information: Comparable age, gender and cell yields were observed in patients relative to healthy donors. Examination covered around 110 million sorted cells spanning all samples.

The CDR3 sequence is 14 residues long. CDR1 and CDR2 from the germline V gene are SGHAT and FQNNGV. V shed 4 bases, J shed 5 bases, and the junction held 6 bases outside the gene matches. CD45RO/CCR7/CD25/CD127/CD95/CD27 staining was used to isolate CD4+ naive, central memory, regulatory and stem cell-like memory cells by sorting. Expressed TCRB transcripts were sequenced because the entire RNA isolate underwent reverse transcription. Libraries were prepared by immunoSEQ multiplex PCR; TCRdb keeps only in-frame clonotypes and omits some of them. The sample lists under 900,000 clones, under 20% occurring once.

The chain carries TRBV11-2 and TRBJ2-5; TRBD1 aligns across 8 bases. Material: naive CD4+ T cells from blood. The clonotype was recovered from a woman in her late teens or twenties in good health. Here the CDR3 reads CASSYQGAQETQYF. The CDR3 bases are TGTGCCAGCAGCTACCAGGGGGCTCAGGAGACCCAGTACTTC. The whole variable domain, filled in from reference TRBV11-2 and TRBJ2-5, reads EAGVAQSPRYKIIEKRQSVAFWCNPISGHATLYWYQQILGQGPKLLIQFQNNGVVDDSQLPKDRFSAERLKGVDSTLKIQPAKLEDSAVYLCASSYQGAQETQYFGPGTRLLVL.